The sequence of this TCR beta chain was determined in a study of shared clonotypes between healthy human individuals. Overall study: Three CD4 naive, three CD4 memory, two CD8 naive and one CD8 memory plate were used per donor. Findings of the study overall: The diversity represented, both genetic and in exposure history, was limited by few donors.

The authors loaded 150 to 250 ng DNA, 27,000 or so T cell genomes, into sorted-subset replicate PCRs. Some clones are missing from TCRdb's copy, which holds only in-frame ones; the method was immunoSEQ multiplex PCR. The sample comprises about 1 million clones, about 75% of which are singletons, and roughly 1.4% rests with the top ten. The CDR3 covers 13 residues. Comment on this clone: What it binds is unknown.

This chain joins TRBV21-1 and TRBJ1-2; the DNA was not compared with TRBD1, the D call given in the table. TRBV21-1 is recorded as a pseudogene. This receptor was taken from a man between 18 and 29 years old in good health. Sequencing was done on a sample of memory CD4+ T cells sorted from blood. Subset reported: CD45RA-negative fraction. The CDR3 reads CASSSGHNYGYTF. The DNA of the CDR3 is TGTGCCAGCAGCAGCGGACATAACTATGGCTACACCTTC.